Listed here are 10 T cell receptor beta chains from one sample, sequenced in a study of radiation and T cells in renal cell carcinoma. Described time point: baseline pretreatment blood. The treatment: 15 Gy SBRT to primary tumor, nephrectomy 4 weeks later. TCRdb's table, derived via immunoSEQ multiplex PCR, lists solely in-frame clones and lacks some. The sample holds 130,000 or so clones; nearly 90% are singletons and the top ten take 12%. Sequences were derived from blood, sampled from a patient whose treatment included radiotherapy and nephrectomy. All receptors derive from a woman between 45 and 60 years old with renal cell carcinoma.

J is TRBJ2-7 and V is TRBV6-1, with D possibly TRBD1 on 7 matching bases. This CDR3 is built from 15 residues. V lost 7 bases, J lost 5 bases, and 21 bases lay in between. The germline V gene has CDR1 MNHNS and CDR2 SASEGT. CDR3 sequence reads: CASTRTGQGGNEQYF. The CDR3 bases are TGTGCCAGCACCCGAACCGGGCAGGGGGGCAACGAGCAGTACTTC.

This chain links TRBV5-4 with TRBJ2-1, with 14 nucleotides matching TRBD2. CDR1 is SGHNT and CDR2 is YYREEE in the germline V gene (reference sequence). The trim removed 2 bases at V and 4 bases at J, leaving 14 bases unmatched. CDR3 length: 20 residues. As DNA, the CDR3 is TGTGCCAGCAGCTTCCGACTAGCGGGGGGGACCCGAGCTGGTTACAATGAGCAGTTCTTC. Translated: CASSFRLAGGTRAGYNEQFF.

The rearrangement uses TRBV5-1 and TRBJ1-2; 7 bases agree with TRBD1. Germline CDR1 SGHRS, CDR2 YFSETQ. Unmatched junction bases numbered 12, after V lost 0 bases and J lost 7 bases. This CDR3 region has 16 residues. The CDR3 is CASSLGSSTGAVGYTF. CDR3 sequence (DNA): TGCGCCAGCAGCTTGGGATCGTCAACAGGGGCGGTTGGCTACACCTTC.

V and J are TRBV19 and TRBJ1-5; D not resolved. With 8 bases removed from V and 0 bases from J, the gap between germline ends came to 5 bases. The germline V gene encodes CDR1 LNHDA and CDR2 SQIVND (reference sequence). The CDR3 is made up of 12 amino acids. The CDR3 reads CASETSNQPQHF. CDR3 bases: TGTGCCAGTGAAACTAGCAATCAGCCCCAGCATTTT.

This clone was seen just once. V usage is TRBV19 and J usage is TRBJ1-2, with a tentative D call TRBD1 (6 bases). The CDR3 has 14 residues. Germline V CDR1 and CDR2: LNHDA, SQIVND (reference sequence). V lost 1 base to trimming and J lost 4 bases, with 10 bases between them. In nucleotides, the CDR3 is TGTGCCAGTAGTATAGGACAGGACCGCTATGGCTACACCTTC. Protein product: CASSIGQDRYGYTF. Filled out from reference TRBV19 and TRBJ1-2, the complete variable domain reads DGGITQSPKYLFRKEGQNVTLSCEQNLNHDAMYWYRQDPGQGLRLIYYSQIVNDFQKGDIAEGYSVSREKKESFPLTVTSAQKNPTAFYLCASSIGQDRYGYTFGSGTRLTVV.

V gene TRBV7-2 combines with J gene TRBJ1-2; D unclear. V shed 4 bases and J shed 0 bases, with 12 bases lying between them. The CDR3 contains 15 residues. CDR1 is SGHTA, CDR2 FQGNSA, per germline. The CDR3 spells CASSSVDIANYGYTF. For the CDR3, the DNA is TGTGCCAGCAGCTCTGTTGACATAGCTAACTATGGCTACACCTTC. Together with reference TRBV7-2 and TRBJ1-2, the CDR3 gives the full variable domain: GAGVSQSPSNKVTEKGKDVELRCDPISGHTALYWYRQSLGQGLEFLIYFQGNSAPDKSGLPSDRFSAERTGGSVSTLTIQRTQQEDSAVYLCASSSVDIANYGYTFGSGTRLTVV.

This chain joins TRBV5-1 and TRBJ2-7, with TRBD1 matching over 10 bases. The CDR3 contains 14 residues. Trimming cost V 0 bases and J 6 bases; bases outside gene matches: 3. Germline CDR1 reads SGHRS; CDR2 reads YFSETQ. Here the CDR3 reads CASSLEGTGVEQYF. DNA for the CDR3: TGCGCCAGCAGCTTGGAAGGGACAGGGGTCGAGCAGTACTTC.

The CDR3 sequence: CASSHHTGTGINEQFF. The CDR3 DNA reads TGTGCCAGCAGCCACCATACCGGGACAGGGATAAATGAGCAGTTCTTC. This chain links TRBV7-8 with TRBJ2-1; 9 bases fit TRBD1. The ends lost 5 bases at V and 7 bases at J; junction bases unmatched: 12. Germline loops: CDR1 SGHVS, CDR2 FQNEAQ. This CDR3 is 16 amino acids long.

The table lists this clone with a count of one. The V and J genes are TRBV7-3 and TRBJ2-7, with TRBD1 identical over 9 bases. This CDR3 contains 15 residues. The V segment lost 5 bases and the J segment 6 bases; nucleotides outside the gene matches: 11. Germline lookup yields CDR1 SGHTA and CDR2 FQGTGA. The DNA of the CDR3 is TGTGCCAGCAGCCCATATGCGGGGACAGGGATCGAGCAGTACTTC. Its translation: CASSPYAGTGIEQYF.

This clone was counted a single time. The J gene is TRBJ2-1, the V gene TRBV4-1, with 8 bases fitting TRBD2. The V segment lost 3 bases and the J segment 0 bases; nucleotides outside the gene matches: 4. There are 16 residues in the CDR3. Per the germline V gene, CDR1 is MGHRA and CDR2 is YSYEKL. The chain's CDR3 is CASSQVAGSSYNEQFF. The CDR3 DNA reads as TGCGCCAGCAGCCAGGTAGCGGGGAGCTCCTACAATGAGCAGTTCTTC.